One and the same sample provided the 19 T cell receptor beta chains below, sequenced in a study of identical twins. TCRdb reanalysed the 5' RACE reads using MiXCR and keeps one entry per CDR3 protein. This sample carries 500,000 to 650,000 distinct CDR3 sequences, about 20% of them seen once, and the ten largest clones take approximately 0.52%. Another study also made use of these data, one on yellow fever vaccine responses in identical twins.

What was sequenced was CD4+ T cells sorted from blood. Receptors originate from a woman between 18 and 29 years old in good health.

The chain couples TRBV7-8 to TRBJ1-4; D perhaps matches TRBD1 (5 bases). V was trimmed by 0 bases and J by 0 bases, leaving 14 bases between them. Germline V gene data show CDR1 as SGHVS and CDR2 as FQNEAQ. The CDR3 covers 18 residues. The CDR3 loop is CASSLAGGQSTTNEKLFF. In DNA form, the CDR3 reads TGTGCCAGCAGCTTAGCGGGGGGTCAGTCCACAACTAATGAAAAACTGTTTTTT.

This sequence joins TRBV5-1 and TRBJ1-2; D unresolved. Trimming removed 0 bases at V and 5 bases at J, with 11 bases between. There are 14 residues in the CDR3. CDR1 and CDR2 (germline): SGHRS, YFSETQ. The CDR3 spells CASSLEDGVYGYTF. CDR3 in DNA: TGCGCCAGCAGCTTGGAAGACGGCGTGTATGGCTACACCTTC.

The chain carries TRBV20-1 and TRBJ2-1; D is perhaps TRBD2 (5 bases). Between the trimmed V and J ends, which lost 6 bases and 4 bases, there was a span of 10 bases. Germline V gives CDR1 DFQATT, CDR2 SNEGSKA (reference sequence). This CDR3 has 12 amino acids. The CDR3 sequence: CSAELGYNEQFF. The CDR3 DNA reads TGCAGTGCCGAACTAGGGTACAATGAGCAGTTCTTC.

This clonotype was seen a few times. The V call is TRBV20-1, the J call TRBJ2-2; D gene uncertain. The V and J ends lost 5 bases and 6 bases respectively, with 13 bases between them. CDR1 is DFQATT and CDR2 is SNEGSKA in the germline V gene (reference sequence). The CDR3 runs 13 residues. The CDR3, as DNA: TGCAGTGCTCCCGGTAGAGGTTCCGGGGAGCTGTTTTTT. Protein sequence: CSAPGRGSGELFF.

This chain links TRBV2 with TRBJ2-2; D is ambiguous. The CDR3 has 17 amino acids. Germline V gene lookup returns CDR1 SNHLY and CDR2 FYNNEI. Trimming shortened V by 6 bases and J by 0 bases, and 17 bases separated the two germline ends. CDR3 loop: CASRMAWGNANTGELFF. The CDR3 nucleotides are TGTGCCAGCAGGATGGCATGGGGAAACGCGAACACCGGGGAGCTGTTTTTT.

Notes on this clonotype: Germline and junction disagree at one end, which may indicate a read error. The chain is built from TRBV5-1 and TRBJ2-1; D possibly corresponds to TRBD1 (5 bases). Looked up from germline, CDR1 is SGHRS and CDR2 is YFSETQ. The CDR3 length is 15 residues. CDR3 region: CASTFGTKGATEEFF. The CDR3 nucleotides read TGCGCCAGCACCTTTGGCACAAAAGGGGCGACTGAGGAGTTCTTC.

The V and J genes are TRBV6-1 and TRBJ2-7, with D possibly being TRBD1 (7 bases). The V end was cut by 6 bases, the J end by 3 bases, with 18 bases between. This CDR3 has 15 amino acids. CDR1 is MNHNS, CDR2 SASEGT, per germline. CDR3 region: CASSQGGGQNYEQYV. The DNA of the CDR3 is TGTGCCAGCAGCCAGGGGGGAGGCCAGAACTACGAGCAGTACGTC.

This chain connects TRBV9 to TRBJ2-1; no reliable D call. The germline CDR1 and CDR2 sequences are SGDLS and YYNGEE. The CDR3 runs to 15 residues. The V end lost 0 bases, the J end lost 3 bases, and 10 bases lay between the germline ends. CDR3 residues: CASSVGYPNYNEQFF. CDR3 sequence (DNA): TGTGCCAGCAGCGTAGGCTATCCCAACTACAATGAGCAGTTCTTC. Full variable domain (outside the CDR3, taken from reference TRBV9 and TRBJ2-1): DSGVTQTPKHLITATGQRVTLRCSPRSGDLSVYWYQQSLDQGLQFLIQYYNGEERAKGNILERFSAQQFPDLHSELNLSSLELGDSALYFCASSVGYPNYNEQFFGPGTRLTVL.

In DNA, the CDR3 is TGTGCCAGCAGTTTGTCCCAGGCTGGGACCCACGAGCAGTACTTC. Residues: CASSLSQAGTHEQYF. The V and J genes are TRBV27 and TRBJ2-7; perhaps D is TRBD1 or TRBD2 (5 bases each). The CDR3 sequence is 15 residues long. CDR1 MNHEY and CDR2 SMNVEV come from the germline V gene (reference sequence). The V end lost 3 bases, the J end lost 5 bases, and 17 bases lay between the germline ends.

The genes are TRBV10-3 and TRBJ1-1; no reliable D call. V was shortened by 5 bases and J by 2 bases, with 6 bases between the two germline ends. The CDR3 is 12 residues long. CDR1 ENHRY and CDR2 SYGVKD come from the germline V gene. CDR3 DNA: TGTGCCATCAGTCCGACCAACACTGAAGCTTTCTTT. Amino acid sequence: CAISPTNTEAFF.

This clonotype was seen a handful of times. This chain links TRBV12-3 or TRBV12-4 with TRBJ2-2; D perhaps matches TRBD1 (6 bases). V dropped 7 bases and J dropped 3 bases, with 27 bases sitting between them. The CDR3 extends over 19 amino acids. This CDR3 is CASKRGRGLTLKDTGELFF. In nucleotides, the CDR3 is TGTGCCAGCAAGAGGGGCAGGGGATTGACCCTTAAAGACACCGGGGAGCTGTTTTTT.

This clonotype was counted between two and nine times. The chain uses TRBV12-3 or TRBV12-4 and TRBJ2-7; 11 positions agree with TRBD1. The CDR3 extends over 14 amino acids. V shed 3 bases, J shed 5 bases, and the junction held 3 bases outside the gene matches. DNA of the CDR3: TGTGCCAGCAGTTTCTTGGACAGGGGGCACGAGCAGTACTTC. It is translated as CASSFLDRGHEQYF.

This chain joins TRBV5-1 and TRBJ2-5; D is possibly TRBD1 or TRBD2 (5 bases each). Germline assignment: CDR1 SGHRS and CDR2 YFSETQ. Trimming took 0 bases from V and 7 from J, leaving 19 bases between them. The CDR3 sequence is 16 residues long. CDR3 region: CASSLVGGSLSGTQYF. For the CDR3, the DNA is TGCGCCAGCAGCTTGGTTGGGGGAAGCCTTTCTGGGACCCAGTACTTC.

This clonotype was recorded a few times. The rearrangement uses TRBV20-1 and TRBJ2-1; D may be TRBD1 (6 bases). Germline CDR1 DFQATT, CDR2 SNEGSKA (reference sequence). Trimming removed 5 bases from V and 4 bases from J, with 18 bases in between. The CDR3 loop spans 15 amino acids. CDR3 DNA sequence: TGCAGTGCTCCCCGAAAGTGGGGGCCTTACAATGAGCAGTTCTTC. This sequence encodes CSAPRKWGPYNEQFF.

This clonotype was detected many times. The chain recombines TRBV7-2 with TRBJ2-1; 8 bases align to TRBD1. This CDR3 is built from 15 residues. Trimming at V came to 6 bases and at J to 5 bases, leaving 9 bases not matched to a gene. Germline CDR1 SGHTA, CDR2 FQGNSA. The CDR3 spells CASRVPGQANNEQFF. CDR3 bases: TGTGCCAGCAGAGTACCGGGACAGGCAAACAATGAGCAGTTCTTC.

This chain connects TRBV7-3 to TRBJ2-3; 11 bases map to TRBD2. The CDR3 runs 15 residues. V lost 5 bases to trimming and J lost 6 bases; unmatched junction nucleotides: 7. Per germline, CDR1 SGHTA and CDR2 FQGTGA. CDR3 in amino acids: CASSTTSGSWDTQYF. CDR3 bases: TGTGCCAGCAGCACAACTAGCGGGAGTTGGGATACGCAGTATTTT.

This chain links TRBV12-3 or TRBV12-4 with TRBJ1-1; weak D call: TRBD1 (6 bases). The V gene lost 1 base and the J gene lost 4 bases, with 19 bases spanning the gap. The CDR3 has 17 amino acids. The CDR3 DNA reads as TGTGCCAGCAGTTTAGGAGGCCGTCGGGGCAGGGGCACTGAAGCTTTCTTT. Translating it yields CASSLGGRRGRGTEAFF.

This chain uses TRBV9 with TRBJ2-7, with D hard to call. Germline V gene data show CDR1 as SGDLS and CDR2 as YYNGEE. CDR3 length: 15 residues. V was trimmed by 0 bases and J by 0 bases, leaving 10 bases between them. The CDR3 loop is CASSVGAADSYEQYF. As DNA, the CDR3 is TGTGCCAGCAGCGTAGGGGCAGCCGACTCCTACGAGCAGTACTTC. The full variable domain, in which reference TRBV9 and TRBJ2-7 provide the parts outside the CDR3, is DSGVTQTPKHLITATGQRVTLRCSPRSGDLSVYWYQQSLDQGLQFLIQYYNGEERAKGNILERFSAQQFPDLHSELNLSSLELGDSALYFCASSVGAADSYEQYFGPGTRLTVT.

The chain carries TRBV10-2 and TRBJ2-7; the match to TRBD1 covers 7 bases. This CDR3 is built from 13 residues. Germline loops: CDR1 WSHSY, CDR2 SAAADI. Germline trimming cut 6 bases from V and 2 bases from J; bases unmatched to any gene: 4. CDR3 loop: CASRETGAYEQYF. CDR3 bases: TGCGCCAGCAGAGAAACAGGGGCCTACGAGCAGTACTTC.